The source of this T cell receptor beta chain is a study of T cells in Graves' hyperthyroidism and ophthalmopathy. Amplified regions were TCR beta CDR3 sequences from RNA transcripts. When the TCR CDR3 underwent first-round RT-PCR, the HTBI primer set was used. TCRdb ran MiXCR on the multiplex PCR reads and lists one entry per CDR3 protein. The repertoire holds approximately 380,000 distinct CDR3 sequences, with about a fifth as singletons. In its sample, this clonotype was seen many times. Antigen: not known. Whole-study results and caveats: For ophthalmopathy, model prediction preceded onset by a median 6.5 months.

Sequenced input: blood. This TCR derives from a woman aged 18 to 35 with Graves' hyperthyroidism.

CDR3 sequence reads: CASSTNLDRGSLYGYTF. Written as DNA, the CDR3 is TGTGCCAGCAGTACAAACCTCGACAGGGGGTCCCTCTATGGCTACACCTTC. This chain joins TRBV27 and TRBJ1-2, with 9 nucleotides matching TRBD1. CDR1 MNHEY and CDR2 SMNVEV come from the germline V gene (reference sequence). V gave up 5 bases and J gave up 4 bases; unmatched junction bases: 14. The CDR3 is made up of 17 amino acids.